This T cell receptor beta chain was captured by sequencing in a study of lymphopenia after photon versus proton radiotherapy. Data came from immunoSEQ multiplex PCR; TCRdb stores just in-frame clones and leaves some out. The sample lists about 16,000 clones, over 75% seen once, with roughly 10% in the top ten. V was pared by 0 bases and J by 7 bases, with 13 bases between. This CDR3 spans 15 amino acids. The germline CDR1 and CDR2 sequences are MGHRA and YSYEKL. The sequencing used peripheral blood, collected from a patient treated with proton-based radiotherapy. The rearrangement joins TRBV4-1 to TRBJ2-4; D unresolved. The source is a man aged 65-85 years with pancreatic cancer. CDR3 amino acids: CASSQERLVGNIQYF. The CDR3, as DNA: TGCGCCAGCAGCCAAGAACGCCTAGTTGGTAACATTCAGTACTTC.